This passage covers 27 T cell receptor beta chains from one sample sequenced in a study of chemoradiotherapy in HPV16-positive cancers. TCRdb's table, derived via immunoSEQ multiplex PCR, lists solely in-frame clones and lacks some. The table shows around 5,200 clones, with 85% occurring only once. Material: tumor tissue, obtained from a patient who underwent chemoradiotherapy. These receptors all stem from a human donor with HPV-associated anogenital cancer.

The chain's CDR3 is CASSVGARTEAFF. The CDR3, as DNA: TGTGCCAGCAGCGTGGGGGCGCGGACTGAAGCTTTCTTT. V and J are TRBV7-9 and TRBJ1-1; D possibly corresponds to TRBD1 (6 bases). Germline-derived CDR1 and CDR2 are SEHNR and FQNEAQ (reference sequence). V lost 5 bases and J 5 bases, leaving 12 bases between the germline ends. The CDR3 is 13 amino acids.

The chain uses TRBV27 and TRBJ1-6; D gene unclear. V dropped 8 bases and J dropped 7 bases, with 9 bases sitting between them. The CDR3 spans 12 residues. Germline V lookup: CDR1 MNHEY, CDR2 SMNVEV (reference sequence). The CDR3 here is CASGTGNSPLHF. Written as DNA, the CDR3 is TGTGCCAGCGGAACGGGGAATTCACCCCTCCACTTT.

Written as DNA, the CDR3 is TGTGCCAGCTCACCAGGTCTGACAGGGGGCGCATCCTCGACCAAATTTTCACCCCTCCACTTT. Translated: CASSPGLTGGASSTKFSPLHF. The chain joins TRBV18 to TRBJ1-6; TRBD1 matches at 10 bases. Trimming cost V 2 bases and J 9 bases; bases outside gene matches: 22. The germline V gene encodes CDR1 KGHSH and CDR2 LQKENI. There are 21 residues in the CDR3.

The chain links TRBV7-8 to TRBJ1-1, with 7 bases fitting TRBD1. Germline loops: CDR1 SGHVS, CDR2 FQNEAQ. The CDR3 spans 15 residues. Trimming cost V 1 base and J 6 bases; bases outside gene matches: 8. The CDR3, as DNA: TGTGCCAGCAGCTTAGGACAGGGATTCGGCTCTGAAGCTTTCTTT. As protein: CASSLGQGFGSEAFF.

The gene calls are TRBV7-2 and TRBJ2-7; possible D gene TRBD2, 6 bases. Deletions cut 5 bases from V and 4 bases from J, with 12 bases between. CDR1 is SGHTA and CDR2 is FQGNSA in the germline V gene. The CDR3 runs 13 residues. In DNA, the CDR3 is TGTGCCAGCAGCCTGGGAGGCAGATACGAGCAGTACGTC. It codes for CASSLGGRYEQYV.

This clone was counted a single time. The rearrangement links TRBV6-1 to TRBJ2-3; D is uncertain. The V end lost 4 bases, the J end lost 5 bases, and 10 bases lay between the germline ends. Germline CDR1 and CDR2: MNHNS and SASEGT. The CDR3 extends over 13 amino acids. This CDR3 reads CASSGVFRDTQYF. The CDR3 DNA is TGTGCCAGCAGTGGGGTTTTTAGAGATACGCAGTATTTT.

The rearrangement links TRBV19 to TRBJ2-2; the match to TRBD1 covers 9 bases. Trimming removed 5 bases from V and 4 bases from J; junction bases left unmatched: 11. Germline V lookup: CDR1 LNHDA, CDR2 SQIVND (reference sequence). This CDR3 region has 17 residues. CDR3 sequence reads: CASSVKQGAIGTGELFF. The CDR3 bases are TGTGCCAGTAGTGTGAAACAGGGGGCCATTGGCACCGGGGAGCTGTTTTTT.

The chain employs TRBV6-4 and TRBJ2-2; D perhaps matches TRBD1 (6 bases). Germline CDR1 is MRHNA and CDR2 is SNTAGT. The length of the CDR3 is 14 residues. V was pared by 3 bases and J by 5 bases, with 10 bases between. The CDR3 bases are TGTGCCAGCAGTGAAGCAGGGGCAACCGGGGAGCTGTTTTTT. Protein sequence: CASSEAGATGELFF.

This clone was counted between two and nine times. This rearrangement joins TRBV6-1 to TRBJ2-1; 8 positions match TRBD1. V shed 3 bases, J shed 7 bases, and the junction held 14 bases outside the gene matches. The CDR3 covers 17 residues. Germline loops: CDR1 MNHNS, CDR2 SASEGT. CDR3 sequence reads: CASSDHRGQGAGNEQFF. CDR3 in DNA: TGTGCCAGCAGTGACCACCGCGGACAGGGCGCCGGGAATGAGCAGTTCTTC.

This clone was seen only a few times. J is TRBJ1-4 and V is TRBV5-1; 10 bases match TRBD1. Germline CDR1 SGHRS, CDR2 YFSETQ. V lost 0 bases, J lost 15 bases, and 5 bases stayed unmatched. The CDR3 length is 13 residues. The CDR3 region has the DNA TGCGCCAGCAGCTTGGTGGGGACAGGGGACTTGTTTTTT. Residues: CASSLVGTGDLFF.

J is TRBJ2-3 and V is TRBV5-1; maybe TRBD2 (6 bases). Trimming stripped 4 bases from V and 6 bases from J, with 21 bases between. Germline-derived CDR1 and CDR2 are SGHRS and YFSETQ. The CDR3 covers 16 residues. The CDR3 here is CASSKRAGRTGDTQYF. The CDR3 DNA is TGCGCCAGCAGCAAGAGGGCGGGAAGAACTGGGGATACGCAGTATTTT. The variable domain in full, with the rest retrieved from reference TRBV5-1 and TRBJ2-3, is KAGVTQTPRYLIKTRGQQVTLSCSPISGHRSVSWYQQTPGQGLQFLFEYFSETQRNKGNFPGRFSGRQFSNSRSEMNVSTLELGDSALYLCASSKRAGRTGDTQYFGPGTRLTVL.

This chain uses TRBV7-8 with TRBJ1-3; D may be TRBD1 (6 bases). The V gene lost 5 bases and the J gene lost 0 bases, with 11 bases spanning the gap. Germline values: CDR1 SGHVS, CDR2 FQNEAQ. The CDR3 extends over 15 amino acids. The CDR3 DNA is TGTGCCAGCAGCGTACAGGGTTTCTCTGGAAACACCATATATTTT. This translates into CASSVQGFSGNTIYF.

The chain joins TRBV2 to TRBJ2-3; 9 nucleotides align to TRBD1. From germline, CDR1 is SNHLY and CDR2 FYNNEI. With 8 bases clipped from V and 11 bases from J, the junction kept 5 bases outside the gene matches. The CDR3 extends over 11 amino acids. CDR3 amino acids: CASPTGQGQYF. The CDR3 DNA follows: TGTGCCAGCCCCACGGGACAGGGGCAGTATTTT.

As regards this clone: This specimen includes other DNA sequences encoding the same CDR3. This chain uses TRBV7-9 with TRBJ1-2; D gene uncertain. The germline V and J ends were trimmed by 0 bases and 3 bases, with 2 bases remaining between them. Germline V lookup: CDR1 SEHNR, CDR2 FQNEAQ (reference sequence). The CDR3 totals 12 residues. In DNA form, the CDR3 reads TGTGCCAGCAGCTTAGCGGACTATGGCTACACCTTC. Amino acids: CASSLADYGYTF.

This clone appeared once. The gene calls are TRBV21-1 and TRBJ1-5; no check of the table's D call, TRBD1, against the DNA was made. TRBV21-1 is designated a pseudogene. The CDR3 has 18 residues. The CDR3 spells CASSKALWTAYSNQPQHF. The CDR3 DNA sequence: TGTGCCAGCAGCAAAGCGCTTTGGACAGCTTATAGCAATCAGCCCCAGCATTTT.

This CDR3 reads CASSLDRGSYGYTF. DNA for the CDR3: TGTGCCAGCAGTCTTGACAGGGGCAGCTATGGCTACACCTTC. This sequence joins TRBV6-1 and TRBJ1-2; 8 bases match TRBD1. The germline gives CDR1 MNHNS, CDR2 SASEGT. The V segment lost 5 bases and the J segment 4 bases; nucleotides outside the gene matches: 6. CDR3 size: 14 residues.

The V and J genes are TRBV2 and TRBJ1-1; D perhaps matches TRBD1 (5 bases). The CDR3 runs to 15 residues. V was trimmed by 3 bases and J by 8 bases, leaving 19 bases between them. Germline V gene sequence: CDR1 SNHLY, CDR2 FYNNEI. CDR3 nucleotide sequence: TGTGCCAGCAGTGACGCGGGAGGGACTACGCGGGAAGCTTTCTTT. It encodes CASSDAGGTTREAFF.

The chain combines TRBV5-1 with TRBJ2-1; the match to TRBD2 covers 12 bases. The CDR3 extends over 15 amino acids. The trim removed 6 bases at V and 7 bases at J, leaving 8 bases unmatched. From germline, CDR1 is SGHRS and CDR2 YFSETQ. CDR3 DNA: TGCGCCAGCAACTCGCTAGCGGGGGGGTTAAATGAGCAGTTCTTC. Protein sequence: CASNSLAGGLNEQFF.

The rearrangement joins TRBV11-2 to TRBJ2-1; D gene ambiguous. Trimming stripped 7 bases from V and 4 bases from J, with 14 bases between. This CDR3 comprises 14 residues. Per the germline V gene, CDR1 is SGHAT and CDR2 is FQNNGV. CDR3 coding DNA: TGTGCCAGCACCCCTGGGCTACAGTACAATGAGCAGTTCTTC. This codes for CASTPGLQYNEQFF.

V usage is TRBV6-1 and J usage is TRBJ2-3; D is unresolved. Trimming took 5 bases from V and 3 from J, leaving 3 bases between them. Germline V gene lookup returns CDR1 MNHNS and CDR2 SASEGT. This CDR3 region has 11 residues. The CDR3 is CASSSTDTQYF. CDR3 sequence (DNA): TGTGCCAGCAGTTCGACAGATACGCAGTATTTT.

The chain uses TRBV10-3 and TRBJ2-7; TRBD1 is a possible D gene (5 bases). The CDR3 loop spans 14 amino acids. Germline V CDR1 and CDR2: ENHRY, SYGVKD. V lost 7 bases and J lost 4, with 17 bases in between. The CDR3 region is CAITQTRAGYEQYF. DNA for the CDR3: TGTGCCATCACCCAGACCAGGGCTGGGTACGAGCAGTACTTC.

The CDR3 bases are TGTGCCAGCAGTCGCCGGGACGGCTATAATTCACCCCTCCACTTT. Amino acids: CASSRRDGYNSPLHF. The chain uses TRBV11-2 and TRBJ1-6; tentative D call: TRBD1 (5 bases). Trimming left V 6 bases short and J 3 bases short, with 12 bases between. The CDR3 covers 15 residues. Germline CDR1 and CDR2: SGHAT and FQNNGV.

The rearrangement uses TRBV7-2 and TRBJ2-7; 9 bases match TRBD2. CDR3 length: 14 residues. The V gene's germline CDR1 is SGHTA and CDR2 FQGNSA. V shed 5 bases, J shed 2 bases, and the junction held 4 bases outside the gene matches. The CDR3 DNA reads TGTGCCAGCAGCCAAGAGCGGGGGGCCTACGAGCAGTACTTC. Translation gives CASSQERGAYEQYF.

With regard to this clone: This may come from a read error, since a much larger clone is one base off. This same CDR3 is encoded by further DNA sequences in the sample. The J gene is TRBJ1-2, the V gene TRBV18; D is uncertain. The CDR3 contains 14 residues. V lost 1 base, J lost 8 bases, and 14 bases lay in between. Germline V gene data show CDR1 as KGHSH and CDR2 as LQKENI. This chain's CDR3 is CASSPLVGLEGYTF. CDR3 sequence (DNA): TGTGCCAGCTCACCACTTGTAGGGTTGGAAGGCTACACCTTC.

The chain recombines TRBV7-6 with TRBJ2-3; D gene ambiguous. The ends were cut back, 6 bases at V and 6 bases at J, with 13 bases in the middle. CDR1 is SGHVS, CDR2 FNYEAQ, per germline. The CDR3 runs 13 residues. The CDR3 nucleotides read TGTGCCAGCAGGAACCCCCCTCCGGATACGCAGTATTTT. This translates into CASRNPPPDTQYF.

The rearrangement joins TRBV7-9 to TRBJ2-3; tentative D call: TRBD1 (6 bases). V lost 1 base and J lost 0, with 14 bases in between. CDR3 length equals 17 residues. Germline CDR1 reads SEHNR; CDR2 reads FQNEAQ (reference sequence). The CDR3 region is CASSLVGGGPSTDTQYF. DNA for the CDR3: TGTGCCAGCAGCTTAGTTGGTGGGGGCCCTAGCACAGATACGCAGTATTTT.

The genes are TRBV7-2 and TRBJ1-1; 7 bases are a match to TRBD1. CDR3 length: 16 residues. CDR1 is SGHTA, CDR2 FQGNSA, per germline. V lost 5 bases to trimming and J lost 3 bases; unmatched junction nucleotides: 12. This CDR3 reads CASSVQGGLAHTEAFF. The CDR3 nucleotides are TGTGCCAGCAGCGTCCAGGGGGGACTGGCCCACACTGAAGCTTTCTTT. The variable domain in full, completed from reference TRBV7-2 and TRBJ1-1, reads GAGVSQSPSNKVTEKGKDVELRCDPISGHTALYWYRQSLGQGLEFLIYFQGNSAPDKSGLPSDRFSAERTGGSVSTLTIQRTQQEDSAVYLCASSVQGGLAHTEAFFGQGTRLTVV.